This T cell receptor (beta chain) comes out of a study of control samples from healthy donors and cancer patients. TCRdb's copy holds only in-frame clones and misses some; the assay was immunoSEQ multiplex PCR. The repertoire holds some 190,000 clones, with approximately 90% as singletons. The length of the CDR3 is 15 residues. V gave up 0 bases and J gave up 5 bases, with 14 bases separating them. Germline V lookup: CDR1 SGDLS, CDR2 YYNGEE. The rearrangement joins TRBV9 to TRBJ2-5; D tentatively reads TRBD1 or TRBD2 (5 bases each). The clonotype was recovered from a man in his thirties or forties in good health. Sequenced: blood. CDR3 sequence (DNA): TGTGCCAGCAGCGTAGGACTGGGCTGGGGGGAGACCCAGTACTTC. Translating gives CASSVGLGWGETQYF.